A single sample gave rise to the 26 T cell receptor beta chains below, sequenced in a study of patients and donors after allogeneic stem cell transplantation. TCRdb independently ran MiXCR on the RT-PCR reads; one entry per CDR3 protein. The table lists 70,000 to 100,000 distinct CDR3 sequences, approximately 5.2% of them singletons. Sequencing was done on a sample of blood, either unsorted or a sorted T cell fraction (not recorded which). Receptor source: a human donor who was either an allogeneic HSCT recipient or a stem cell or donor lymphocyte infusion donor (not recorded which). It is not recorded whose cells these are; they may come from a transplant donor.

This clonotype was counted many times. The V gene is TRBV20-1, the J gene TRBJ2-7; weak D call: TRBD2 (7 bases). The V end was cut by 1 base, the J end by 6 bases, with 16 bases between. The germline gives CDR1 DFQATT, CDR2 SNEGSKA (reference sequence). This CDR3 region has 14 residues. DNA of the CDR3: TGCAGTGCTAGAGTAGGGGGGGGAAAGGTCGAGCAGTACTTC. Translated: CSARVGGGKVEQYF.

This clonotype was detected only a few times. The rearrangement uses TRBV20-1 and TRBJ2-7; 7 bases match TRBD2. The CDR3 totals 13 residues. Germline V gene sequence: CDR1 DFQATT, CDR2 SNEGSKA (reference sequence). V lost 5 bases, J lost 3 bases, and 7 bases stayed unmatched. Here the CDR3 DNA reads TGCAGTGCTCCCCCGTCTAGCGGCTACGAGCAGTACTTC. Translated: CSAPPSSGYEQYF.

At least ten counts were recorded for this clonotype. This chain joins TRBV7-2 and TRBJ2-2; D unclear. This CDR3 contains 15 residues. CDR1 is SGHTA and CDR2 is FQGNSA in the germline V gene. V was cut by 1 base and J by 2 bases, with 8 bases left in between. CDR3 DNA sequence: TGTGCCAGCAGCTTAGAAAACAGAAACACCGGGGAGCTGTTTTTT. Protein: CASSLENRNTGELFF.

This clonotype was recorded at least ten times. The chain couples TRBV2 to TRBJ2-3; D is undetermined. Trimming removed 6 bases at V and 2 bases at J, with 6 bases between. This CDR3 is 12 amino acids long. Germline-derived CDR1 and CDR2 are SNHLY and FYNNEI. The CDR3 spells CASRDLTDTQYF. In nucleotides, the CDR3 is TGTGCCAGCAGGGACCTCACAGATACGCAGTATTTT.

The rearrangement links TRBV7-3 to TRBJ2-2, with TRBD2 matching 7 bases. Per the germline V gene, CDR1 is SGHTA and CDR2 is FQGTGA. The CDR3 is 14 residues long. V gave up 4 bases and J gave up 7 bases; unmatched junction bases: 6. The CDR3 region is CASSSAAGIGELFF. The CDR3 region has the DNA TGTGCCAGCAGCTCGGCAGCGGGAATCGGGGAGCTGTTTTTT. The full variable domain, in which reference TRBV7-3 and TRBJ2-2 provide the parts outside the CDR3, is GAGVSQTPSNKVTEKGKYVELRCDPISGHTALYWYRQSLGQGPEFLIYFQGTGAADDSGLPNDRFFAVRPEGSVSTLKIQRTERGDSAVYLCASSSAAGIGELFFGEGSRLTVL.

This clonotype was detected many times. V usage is TRBV18 and J usage is TRBJ1-3; D is ambiguous. V was clipped by 5 bases and J by 4 bases, with 9 bases between them. The CDR3 spans 13 residues. Germline loops: CDR1 KGHSH, CDR2 LQKENI. The CDR3 DNA sequence: TGTGCCAGCTCAGACTGGACCGGAAACACCATATATTTT. Protein sequence: CASSDWTGNTIYF.

This clonotype came up many times. This chain links TRBV24-1 with TRBJ2-3; TRBD1 agrees at 7 bases. CDR3 size: 13 residues. Trimming took 5 bases from V and 6 from J; bases not matched to a gene: 4. Germline V CDR1 and CDR2: KGHDR, SFDVKD. The CDR3 sequence is CATSVQGVDTQYF. DNA for the CDR3: TGTGCCACCAGTGTCCAGGGGGTGGATACGCAGTATTTT.

This clonotype was observed at least ten times. J is TRBJ1-3 and V is TRBV14; D is ambiguous. Germline CDR1 reads SGHDN; CDR2 reads FVKESK. Trimming removed 1 base from V and 0 bases from J, with 19 bases in between. The CDR3 contains 19 residues. CDR3 residues: CASSQGTPKTRSSGNTIYF. The CDR3, as DNA: TGTGCCAGCAGCCAAGGAACCCCCAAGACCCGGAGCTCTGGAAACACCATATATTTT.

This clonotype has a count of ten or more. This chain uses TRBV12-3 or TRBV12-4 with TRBJ2-1; 15 bases map to TRBD2. V shed 2 bases and J 10 bases; nucleotides not matched to a gene: 3. This CDR3 region has 15 residues. In DNA, the CDR3 is TGTGCCAGCAGTTTAAGGACTAGCGGGGGGGACGAGCAGTTCTTC. The encoded protein is CASSLRTSGGDEQFF.

The rearrangement uses TRBV7-2 and TRBJ1-2; D is ambiguous. Germline loops: CDR1 SGHTA, CDR2 FQGNSA. This CDR3 has 15 residues. Trimming shortened V by 1 base and J by 0 bases, and 9 bases separated the two germline ends. CDR3 bases: TGTGCCAGCAGCTTAGATGCAGGAACTAACTATGGCTACACCTTC. Amino acid sequence: CASSLDAGTNYGYTF.

This clonotype was observed many times. V gene TRBV7-6 combines with J gene TRBJ1-3; no clear D gene. From germline, CDR1 is SGHVS and CDR2 FNYEAQ. This CDR3 contains 15 residues. V lost 2 bases and J 0 bases, leaving 8 bases between the germline ends. The CDR3 here is CASSLSRSSGNTIYF. CDR3 in DNA: TGTGCCAGCAGCTTATCCCGGAGCTCTGGAAACACCATATATTTT.

This clonotype showed up many times. This chain joins TRBV6-5 and TRBJ2-7, with 8 bases identical to TRBD2. With 4 bases clipped from V and 0 bases from J, the junction kept 8 bases outside the gene matches. Germline lookup yields CDR1 MNHEY and CDR2 SVGAGI. This CDR3 spans 16 amino acids. The chain's CDR3 is CASSFLLAVSSYEQYF. As DNA, the CDR3 is TGTGCCAGCAGTTTCCTACTAGCGGTAAGCTCCTACGAGCAGTACTTC.

This clonotype was seen ten or more times. The V gene is TRBV29-1, the J gene TRBJ1-1, with a tentative D call TRBD1 (5 bases). The CDR3 loop spans 17 amino acids. From germline, CDR1 is SQVTM and CDR2 ANQGSEA. V lost 3 bases to trimming and J lost 4 bases, with 24 bases between them. The CDR3 DNA sequence: TGCAGCGTTGATAGACGTCCGGAGTACGGGGGGGTCACTGAAGCTTTCTTT. It encodes CSVDRRPEYGGVTEAFF.

The chain links TRBV20-1 to TRBJ1-4; D ambiguous. In germline, CDR1 is DFQATT, CDR2 SNEGSKA (reference sequence). The CDR3 consists of 12 residues. Trimming pared 6 bases from V and 7 bases from J, leaving 12 bases between. The CDR3 DNA sequence: TGCAGTGCCTCCTCAGGAGCTGAAAAACTGTTTTTT. Its translation: CSASSGAEKLFF.

The chain links TRBV5-6 to TRBJ2-1, with D possibly TRBD2 on 5 matching bases. There are 16 residues in the CDR3. V dropped 4 bases and J dropped 0 bases, with 14 bases sitting between them. Germline CDR1 is SGHDT and CDR2 is YYEEEE. CDR3 nucleotides: TGTGCCAGCAGCGTGAGGGCGATAAGCTCCTACAATGAGCAGTTCTTC. Its translation is CASSVRAISSYNEQFF.

This clonotype has a count of ten or more. The chain recombines TRBV19 with TRBJ2-1; 12 bases map to TRBD2. With 1 base clipped from V and 7 bases from J, the junction kept 8 bases outside the gene matches. The CDR3 length is 17 residues. CDR1 and CDR2 from the germline V gene are LNHDA and SQIVND (reference sequence). CDR3 nucleotides: TGTGCCAGTAGTATAGCCCTAGCGGGGGGGCGATCAAATGAGCAGTTCTTC. This translates into CASSIALAGGRSNEQFF.

Many counts were recorded for this clonotype. The chain recombines TRBV20-1 with TRBJ1-5, with 10 bases lining up with TRBD1. The V gene's germline CDR1 is DFQATT and CDR2 SNEGSKA (reference sequence). This CDR3 has 14 amino acids. The V segment lost 6 bases and the J segment 7 bases; nucleotides outside the gene matches: 9. The CDR3 spells CSAKTGGASQPQHF. Written as DNA, the CDR3 is TGCAGTGCAAAGACAGGGGGCGCCTCACAGCCCCAGCATTTT.

The rearrangement joins TRBV28 to TRBJ2-7, with D possibly being TRBD1 or TRBD2 (5 bases each). Per germline, CDR1 MDHEN and CDR2 SYDVKM. The length of the CDR3 is 14 residues. Trimming pared 3 bases from V and 7 bases from J, leaving 16 bases between. The CDR3 sequence: CASSLGGARREQYF. The CDR3 nucleotides read TGTGCCAGCAGTTTGGGTGGGGCCAGGAGGGAGCAGTACTTC.

This clonotype was counted at least ten times. The genes are TRBV6-5 and TRBJ2-5; no reliable D call. The CDR3 extends over 13 amino acids. The germline gives CDR1 MNHEY, CDR2 SVGAGI. V shed 2 bases and J shed 3 bases, with 7 bases lying between them. CDR3 nucleotide sequence: TGTGCCAGCAGTTACGGGCAGAAAGAGACCCAGTACTTC. Translation gives CASSYGQKETQYF.

This clonotype was recorded at least ten times. The chain employs TRBV4-2 and TRBJ2-1, with 7 nucleotides matching TRBD2. Germline values: CDR1 LGHNA, CDR2 YNFKEQ. V lost 3 bases and J lost 10; bases outside the gene matches: 3. The CDR3 has 12 amino acids. In DNA, the CDR3 is TGTGCCAGCAGCCACTGGGGGGGGGAGCAGTTCTTC. Translation gives CASSHWGGEQFF.

J is TRBJ1-2 and V is TRBV19; a weak D match, TRBD1 (5 bases). The CDR3 has 14 amino acids. Germline lookup yields CDR1 LNHDA and CDR2 SQIVND (reference sequence). The V end was cut by 5 bases, the J end by 2 bases, with 12 bases between. CDR3 residues: CASSPLGRNYGYTF. DNA of the CDR3: TGTGCCAGTAGTCCCCTGGGACGGAACTATGGCTACACCTTC.

In its sample, this clonotype was seen many times. This chain links TRBV29-1 with TRBJ2-3; D possibly uses TRBD1 or TRBD2 (5 bases each). The germline gives CDR1 SQVTM, CDR2 ANQGSEA. Trimming removed 4 bases from V and 3 bases from J, with 14 bases in between. This CDR3 spans 14 amino acids. This chain's CDR3 is CSVGVFGGTDTQYF. CDR3 DNA: TGCAGCGTTGGGGTATTTGGGGGTACAGATACGCAGTATTTT.

The table lists this clonotype with many counts. This sequence joins TRBV2 and TRBJ2-3; TRBD1 matches 7 bases. V shed 2 bases, J shed 3 bases, and the junction held 5 bases outside the gene matches. This CDR3 is 15 amino acids long. Germline CDR1 and CDR2: SNHLY and FYNNEI. Written as DNA, the CDR3 is TGTGCCAGCAGTGAACAAACAGGGGTGACAGATACGCAGTATTTT. Its translation is CASSEQTGVTDTQYF.

This clonotype was recorded once. The V gene is TRBV3-1, the J gene TRBJ1-3; D gene unclear. From germline, CDR1 is LGHDT and CDR2 YNNKEL (reference sequence). This CDR3 comprises 14 residues. Trimming left V 6 bases short and J 0 bases short, with 9 bases between. CDR3 sequence reads: CASRRKSSGNTIYF. CDR3 nucleotides: TGTGCCAGCAGACGCAAGAGCTCTGGAAACACCATATATTTT.

In its sample, this clonotype was seen many times. The genes are TRBV15 and TRBJ1-2; possible D gene TRBD1, 5 bases. The CDR3 extends over 14 amino acids. V lost 0 bases to trimming and J lost 2 bases, with 7 bases between them. Germline V gene data show CDR1 as LNHNV and CDR2 as YYDKDF (reference sequence). For the CDR3, the DNA is TGTGCCACCAGCAGAGAACGGGGGAACTATGGCTACACCTTC. Amino acid sequence: CATSRERGNYGYTF. Full variable domain (outside the CDR3, taken from reference TRBV15 and TRBJ1-2): DAMVIQNPRYQVTQFGKPVTLSCSQTLNHNVMYWYQQKSSQAPKLLFHYYDKDFNNEADTPDNFQSRRPNTSFCFLDIRSPGLGDTAMYLCATSRERGNYGYTFGSGTRLTVV.

The chain uses TRBV7-2 and TRBJ1-3, with 8 bases matching TRBD1. The CDR3 contains 17 residues. Unmatched junction bases numbered 8, after V lost 1 base and J lost 3 bases. Germline V gene sequence: CDR1 SGHTA, CDR2 FQGNSA. The CDR3: CASSLGQGALVGNTIYF. CDR3 sequence (DNA): TGTGCCAGCAGCTTAGGGCAGGGGGCTCTAGTTGGAAACACCATATATTTT.